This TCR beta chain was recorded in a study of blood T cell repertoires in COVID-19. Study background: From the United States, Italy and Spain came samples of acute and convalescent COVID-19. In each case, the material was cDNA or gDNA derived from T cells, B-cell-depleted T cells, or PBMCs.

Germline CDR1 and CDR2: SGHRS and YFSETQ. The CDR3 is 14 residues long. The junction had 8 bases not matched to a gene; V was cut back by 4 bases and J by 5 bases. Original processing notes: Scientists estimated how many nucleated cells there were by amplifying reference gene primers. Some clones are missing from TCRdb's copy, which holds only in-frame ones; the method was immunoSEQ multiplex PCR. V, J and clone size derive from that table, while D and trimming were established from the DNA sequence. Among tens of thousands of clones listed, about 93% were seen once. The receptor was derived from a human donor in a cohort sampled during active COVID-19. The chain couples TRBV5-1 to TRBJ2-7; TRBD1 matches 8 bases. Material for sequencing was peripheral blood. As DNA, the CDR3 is TGCGCCAGCAGCGTGACAGGGGCTGGGCACGAGCAGTACTTC. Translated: CASSVTGAGHEQYF.